What follows are 14 T cell receptor beta chains derived from one specimen sequenced in a study of immune evolution from preneoplasia to lung adenocarcinoma. Using immunoSEQ multiplex PCR, the repertoire was profiled, and TCRdb retains in-frame clones only, with some absent. Here the sample spans about 3,000 clones, about 87% being singletons. Material for sequencing was FFPE invasive lung adenocarcinoma tissue. All receptors come from a person aged 70 to 80 with invasive lung adenocarcinoma.

This chain joins TRBV19 and TRBJ1-5; D ambiguous. CDR1 is LNHDA, CDR2 SQIVND, per germline (reference sequence). The CDR3 has 13 residues. V lost 3 bases and J 3 bases, leaving 6 bases between the germline ends. The CDR3 coding sequence is TGTGCCAGTAGTATTAGGACCAATCAGCCCCAGCATTTT. Its translation is CASSIRTNQPQHF.

The rearrangement links TRBV7-2 to TRBJ1-2; no reliable D call. CDR1 and CDR2 (germline): SGHTA, FQGNSA. V dropped 7 bases and J dropped 0 bases, with 12 bases sitting between them. The CDR3 contains 14 residues. CDR3 region: CASNGGPANYGYTF. The CDR3 DNA is TGTGCCAGCAATGGAGGTCCGGCTAACTATGGCTACACCTTC.

The rearrangement uses TRBV16 and TRBJ1-4; no reliable D call. The CDR3 spans 14 residues. Deletions cut 5 bases from V and 6 bases from J, with 13 bases between. The germline CDR1 and CDR2 sequences are KGHSY and FQNENV. The chain's CDR3 is CASSAGLQHEKLFF. CDR3 in DNA: TGTGCCAGCAGCGCGGGGTTGCAACATGAAAAACTGTTTTTT.

This chain uses TRBV5-5 with TRBJ1-2; no clear D. The V end lost 4 bases, the J end lost 4 bases, and 11 bases lay between the germline ends. Germline CDR1 SGHKS, CDR2 YYEKEE (reference sequence). The CDR3 length is 13 residues. This CDR3 is CASSETEVYGYTF. CDR3 nucleotide sequence: TGTGCCAGCAGCGAGACCGAAGTCTATGGCTACACCTTC.

As concerns this clone: One junction end does not reproduce the germline sequence, and a read error may be involved. The chain uses TRBV5-1 and TRBJ2-3, with 7 bases identical to TRBD1. From germline, CDR1 is SGHRS and CDR2 YFSETQ. The CDR3 has 14 residues. CDR3 nucleotide sequence: TGCGCTAGCAGGATTACAGGGGATACAGATACGCAGTATTTT. Its translation: CASRITGDTDTQYF.

This rearrangement joins TRBV19 to TRBJ2-5; the match to TRBD2 covers 10 bases. CDR3 length: 14 amino acids. V lost 4 bases to trimming and J lost 2 bases; unmatched junction nucleotides: 1. CDR1 and CDR2 (germline): LNHDA, SQIVND (reference sequence). The chain's CDR3 is CASSRTSGQETQYF. In DNA, the CDR3 is TGTGCCAGTAGTAGGACTAGCGGACAAGAGACCCAGTACTTC.

Details on this clone: The germline gene is not matched at one end of the junction; a read error may be the cause. The chain couples TRBV5-4 to TRBJ2-5; 8 nucleotides agree with TRBD2. The CDR3 runs to 13 residues. Germline assignment: CDR1 SGHNT and CDR2 YYREEE (reference sequence). CDR3 bases: TGTGTCAGCAGCTTCCGGGGGGGGGAGACCCAGTACTTC. Residues: CVSSFRGGETQYF.

The CDR3 bases are TGCAGCGTTGCATGGGCGGTCGGAAATGAGCAGTTCTTC. It yields the protein CSVAWAVGNEQFF. The V gene is TRBV29-1, the J gene TRBJ2-1; D is ambiguous. Germline assignment: CDR1 SQVTM and CDR2 ANQGSEA. CDR3 length: 13 residues. V lost 4 bases and J 7 bases, leaving 14 bases between the germline ends.

The chain combines TRBV7-9 with TRBJ2-6, with a possible D match to TRBD1 (6 bases). V was clipped by 4 bases and J by 2 bases, with 9 bases between them. The CDR3 is 15 residues long. Germline V gives CDR1 SEHNR, CDR2 FQNEAQ (reference sequence). The CDR3 sequence: CASSSTGPGANVLTF. The CDR3 nucleotides are TGTGCCAGCAGCTCGACAGGACCTGGGGCCAACGTCCTGACTTTC.

The chain has TRBV11-2 and TRBJ1-3; D not resolved. The CDR3 has 12 residues. Trimming left V 3 bases short and J 3 bases short, with 3 bases between. Germline loops: CDR1 SGHAT, CDR2 FQNNGV. As DNA, the CDR3 is TGTGCCAGCAGCTTTGTTGGAAACACCATATATTTT. Translated, it gives CASSFVGNTIYF.

This rearrangement joins TRBV30 to TRBJ2-7, with 8 bases identical to TRBD2. The CDR3 contains 13 residues. After removal of 3 bases from V and 4 bases from J, the junction contained 5 bases not matched to a gene. Germline-derived CDR1 and CDR2 are GTSNPN and SVGIG (reference sequence). CDR3 loop: CAWSRGGGYEQYF. In nucleotides, the CDR3 is TGTGCCTGGAGCCGTGGCGGGGGGTACGAGCAGTACTTC.

As to this clone: Compared with germline, one end of the junction differs, possibly owing to a read error. The rearrangement joins TRBV28 to TRBJ2-7; D not resolved. Germline CDR1 is MDHEN and CDR2 is SYDVKM. The CDR3 is 11 amino acids. The chain's CDR3 is CASSRSSEQYF. Here the CDR3 DNA reads TGTGCCAGCAGTCGATCCTCCGAGCAGTACTTC.

This chain uses TRBV7-9 with TRBJ2-2; D is unresolved. The CDR3 sequence is 12 residues long. Germline V gene sequence: CDR1 SEHNR, CDR2 FQNEAQ (reference sequence). V dropped 5 bases and J dropped 3 bases, with 4 bases sitting between them. The CDR3 bases are TGTGCCAGCAGCGCCTACACCGGGGAGCTGTTTTTT. Translating gives CASSAYTGELFF.

The CDR3: CASSPTGGNEQYF. CDR3 DNA: TGTGCCAGCAGTCCGACAGGGGGGAACGAGCAGTACTTC. V and J are TRBV27 and TRBJ2-7; 9 nucleotides line up with TRBD1. The V gene's germline CDR1 is MNHEY and CDR2 SMNVEV (reference sequence). This CDR3 spans 13 amino acids. V gave up 5 bases and J gave up 5 bases; unmatched junction bases: 4.